Below are 7 T cell receptor beta chains sequenced from a single sample in a study of cytomegalovirus exposure and HLA in healthy donors. Primers included in the PCR were 60 Vbeta and 13 Jbeta primers. The repertoire was sequenced with immunoSEQ multiplex PCR; TCRdb's copy has only in-frame clones and lacks some. The sample has about 200,000 clones; about 80% are singletons. The specimen was PBMCs. The receptors stem from a woman aged 25 to 39 in good health and CMV-seropositive.

V gene TRBV18 combines with J gene TRBJ2-5; D is uncertain. Between the trimmed V and J ends, which lost 5 bases and 5 bases, there was a span of 15 bases. Per the germline V gene, CDR1 is KGHSH and CDR2 is LQKENI. CDR3 length: 14 amino acids. CDR3 sequence reads: CASSKQSAWETQYF. CDR3 in DNA: TGTGCCAGCTCAAAACAGAGTGCATGGGAGACCCAGTACTTC. Based on the CDR3 plus reference TRBV18 and TRBJ2-5, the full variable domain is NAGVMQNPRHLVRRRGQEARLRCSPMKGHSHVYWYRQLPEEGLKFMVYLQKENIIDESGMPKERFSAEFPKEGPSILRIQQVVRGDSAAYFCASSKQSAWETQYFGPGTRLLVL.

V is TRBV7-9 and J is TRBJ1-1, with no clear D. The CDR3 consists of 12 residues. V was cut by 1 base and J by 5 bases, with 5 bases left in between. Germline V gives CDR1 SEHNR, CDR2 FQNEAQ (reference sequence). In nucleotides, the CDR3 is TGTGCCAGCAGCTTAGGGGCAACTGAAGCTTTCTTT. Amino acids: CASSLGATEAFF.

CDR3 sequence reads: CASSTEGRSYEQYF. The CDR3 DNA sequence: TGTGCCAGCAGCACGGAGGGCCGATCCTACGAGCAGTACTTC. This chain links TRBV21-1 with TRBJ2-7; TRBD2 is the table's D call and was not checked against the DNA. TRBV21-1 is flagged as a pseudogene. This CDR3 contains 14 residues.

With regard to this clone: The same CDR3 is also encoded by other DNA sequences in this sample. V usage is TRBV2 and J usage is TRBJ2-7; tentatively, D is TRBD1 (5 bases). Trimming left V 6 bases short and J 4 bases short, with 13 bases between. Germline V gene lookup returns CDR1 SNHLY and CDR2 FYNNEI. This CDR3 has 13 amino acids. Here the CDR3 DNA reads TGTGCCAGCAGGGTTGACAGAGAGTACGAGCAGTACTTC. Protein sequence: CASRVDREYEQYF.

The J gene is TRBJ2-3, the V gene TRBV6-1; D is unresolved. The V end was cut by 2 bases, the J end by 6 bases, with 9 bases between. Germline V CDR1 and CDR2: MNHNS, SASEGT. The CDR3 extends over 13 amino acids. The CDR3 spells CASSEPGMDTQYF. The DNA of the CDR3 is TGTGCCAGCAGTGAACCGGGTATGGATACGCAGTATTTT.

The CDR3 nucleotides are TGTGCCAGCAGCCAAGATATGGGGGGAGGCTACACCTTC. It yields the protein CASSQDMGGGYTF. The rearrangement links TRBV4-2 to TRBJ1-2; weak D call: TRBD1 (5 bases). The CDR3 spans 13 residues. Germline V gives CDR1 LGHNA, CDR2 YNFKEQ. The V and J ends lost 0 bases and 8 bases respectively, with 10 bases between them.

This clone was observed a few times. The chain uses TRBV5-6 and TRBJ2-1; 7 bases align to TRBD2. The germline V gene has CDR1 SGHDT and CDR2 YYEEEE. Unmatched junction bases numbered 2, after V lost 2 bases and J lost 3 bases. There are 14 residues in the CDR3. The CDR3 nucleotides are TGTGCCAGCAGCTTAGCGGGAATCTACAATGAGCAGTTCTTC. Its translation: CASSLAGIYNEQFF.